This TCR beta chain was identified during a study of T cells in Graves' hyperthyroidism and ophthalmopathy. The study's findings and limits: Most thyroid clonotypes expanded above 0.001 were also detected in blood.

Hyperthyroidism, newly diagnosed and lasting under 2 months, affected patients aged 18 to 65. Trimming took off 5 bases at V and 0 bases at J, with 13 bases between the two ends. The CDR3 runs 15 residues. Germline CDR1 reads LNHDA; CDR2 reads SQIVND (reference sequence). This clonotype was seen more than once but under ten times. No antigen is known for it. RNA transcripts were the template for amplifying TCR beta CDR3 regions. Carried out on the TCR CDR3, a first-round RT-PCR used the HTBI primer set. MiXCR, applied by TCRdb to the multiplex PCR reads, yields one record per CDR3 protein. This table holds 500,000 to 750,000 distinct CDR3 sequences, 15% to 18% found once.

This TCR derives from a woman younger than 45 with Graves' hyperthyroidism. This chain joins TRBV19 and TRBJ1-1; no reliable D call. The source material was blood. The CDR3 region has the DNA TGTGCCAGTAGTTCAGGCCCGGAATTGAACACTGAAGCTTTCTTT. Residues: CASSSGPELNTEAFF.